The clone carrying this T cell receptor delta chain has just a few counts. This probably arose from a read error, given a far larger clone one base away. This sample includes further DNA sequences coding for the same CDR3. These data are taken from a study of gamma-delta chains in newborns, infants, children. Germline V gives CDR1 TVYSNPD, CDR2 GDNSRS (reference sequence). This CDR3 spans 16 amino acids. Trimming at V came to 1 base and at J to 2 bases, leaving 10 bases not matched to a gene. TCRdb fed the reads into CATT to redo clone calling. Of thousands of delta-chain clones detected, around 3.9% appear once; the ten largest clones hold about 8%.

The rearrangement joins TRDV3 to TRDJ2; 7 bases map to TRDD3. This clonotype was obtained from a child who was a newborn, infant or young child, either healthy, febrile or measles-vaccinated (not recorded which). Sequenced sample: blood. CDR3 sequence: CAFTAGGYGLTAQLFF. CDR3 in DNA: TGTGCCTTTACCGCTGGGGGGTACGGATTGACAGCACAACTCTTCTTT.